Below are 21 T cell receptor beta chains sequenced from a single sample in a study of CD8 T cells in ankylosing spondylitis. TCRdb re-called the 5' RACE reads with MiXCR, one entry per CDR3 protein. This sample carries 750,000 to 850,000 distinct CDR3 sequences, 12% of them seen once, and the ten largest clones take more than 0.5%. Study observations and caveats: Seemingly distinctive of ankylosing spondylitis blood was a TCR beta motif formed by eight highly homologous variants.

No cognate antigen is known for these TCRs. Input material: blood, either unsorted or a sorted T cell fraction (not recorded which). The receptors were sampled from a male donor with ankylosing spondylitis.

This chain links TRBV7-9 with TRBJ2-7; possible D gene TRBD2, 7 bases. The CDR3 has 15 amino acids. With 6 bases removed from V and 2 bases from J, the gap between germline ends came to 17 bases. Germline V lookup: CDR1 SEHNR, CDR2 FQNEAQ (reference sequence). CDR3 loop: CASRRGGGSTYEQYF. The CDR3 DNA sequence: TGTGCCAGCAGGCGTGGGGGCGGGAGCACCTACGAGCAGTACTTC. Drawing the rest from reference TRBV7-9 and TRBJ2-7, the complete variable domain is DTGVSQNPRHKITKRGQNVTFRCDPISEHNRLYWYRQTLGQGPEFLTYFQNEAQLEKSRLLSDRFSAERPKGSFSTLEIQRTEQGDSAMYLCASRRGGGSTYEQYFGPGTRLTVT.

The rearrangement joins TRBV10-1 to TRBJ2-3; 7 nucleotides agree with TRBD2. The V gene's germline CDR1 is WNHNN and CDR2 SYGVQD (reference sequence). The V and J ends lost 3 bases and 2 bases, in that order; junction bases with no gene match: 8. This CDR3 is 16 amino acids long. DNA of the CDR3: TGCGCCAGCAGTGATTTGTTCGGGACTACCACAGATACGCAGTATTTT. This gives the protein CASSDLFGTTTDTQYF.

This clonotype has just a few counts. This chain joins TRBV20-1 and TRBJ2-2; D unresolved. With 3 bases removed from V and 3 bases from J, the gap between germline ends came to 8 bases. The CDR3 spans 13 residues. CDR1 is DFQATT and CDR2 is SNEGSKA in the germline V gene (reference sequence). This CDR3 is CSASRLYTGELFF. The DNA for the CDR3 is TGCAGTGCTAGTCGACTGTACACCGGGGAGCTGTTTTTT.

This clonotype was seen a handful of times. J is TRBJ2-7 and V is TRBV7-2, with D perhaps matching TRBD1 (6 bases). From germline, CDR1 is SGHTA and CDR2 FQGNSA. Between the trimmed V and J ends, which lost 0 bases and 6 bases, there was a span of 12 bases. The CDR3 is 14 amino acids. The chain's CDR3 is CASSLAPSRGEQYF. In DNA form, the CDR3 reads TGTGCCAGCAGCTTAGCCCCGAGCAGGGGCGAGCAGTACTTC.

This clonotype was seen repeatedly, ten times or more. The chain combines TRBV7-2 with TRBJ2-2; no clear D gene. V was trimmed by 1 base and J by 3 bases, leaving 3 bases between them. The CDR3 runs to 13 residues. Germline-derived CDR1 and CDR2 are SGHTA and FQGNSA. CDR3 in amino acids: CASSLDHTGELFF. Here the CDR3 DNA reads TGTGCCAGCAGCTTAGACCACACCGGGGAGCTGTTTTTT.

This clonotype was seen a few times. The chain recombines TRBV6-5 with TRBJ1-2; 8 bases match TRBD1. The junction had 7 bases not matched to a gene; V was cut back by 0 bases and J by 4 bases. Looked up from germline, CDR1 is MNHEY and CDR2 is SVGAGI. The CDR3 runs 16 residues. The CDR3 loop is CASSYSSRGPLYGYTF. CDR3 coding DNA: TGTGCCAGCAGTTACTCGAGCAGGGGGCCGCTCTATGGCTACACCTTC.

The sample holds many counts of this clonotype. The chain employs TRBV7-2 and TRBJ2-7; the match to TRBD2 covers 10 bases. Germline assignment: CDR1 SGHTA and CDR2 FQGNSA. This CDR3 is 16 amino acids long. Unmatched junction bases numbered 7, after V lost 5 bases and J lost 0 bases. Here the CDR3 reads CASSRTSGQSSYEQYF. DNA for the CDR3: TGTGCCAGCAGCAGGACTAGCGGCCAGAGCTCCTACGAGCAGTACTTC.

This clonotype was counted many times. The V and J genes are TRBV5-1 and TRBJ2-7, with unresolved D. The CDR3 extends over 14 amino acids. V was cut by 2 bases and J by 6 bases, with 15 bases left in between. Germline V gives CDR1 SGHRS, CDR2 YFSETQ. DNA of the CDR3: TGCGCCAGCAGCTTAGTCTCCCCCGCCGGCGAGCAGTACTTC. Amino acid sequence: CASSLVSPAGEQYF.

CDR3 nucleotide sequence: TGCAGTGCTAGATCGCCGGGACTAGCAGCGTACGAGCAGTACTTC. This translates into CSARSPGLAAYEQYF. This chain joins TRBV20-1 and TRBJ2-7; 9 nucleotides agree with TRBD2. In germline, CDR1 is DFQATT, CDR2 SNEGSKA (reference sequence). The CDR3 covers 15 residues. Trimming at V came to 2 bases and at J to 4 bases, leaving 9 bases not matched to a gene.

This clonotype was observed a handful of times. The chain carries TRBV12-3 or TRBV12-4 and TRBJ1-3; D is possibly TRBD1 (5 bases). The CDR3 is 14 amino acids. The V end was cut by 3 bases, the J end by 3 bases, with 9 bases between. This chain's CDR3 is CASSFPGDGNTIYF. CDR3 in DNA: TGTGCCAGCAGTTTTCCGGGGGATGGAAACACCATATATTTT.

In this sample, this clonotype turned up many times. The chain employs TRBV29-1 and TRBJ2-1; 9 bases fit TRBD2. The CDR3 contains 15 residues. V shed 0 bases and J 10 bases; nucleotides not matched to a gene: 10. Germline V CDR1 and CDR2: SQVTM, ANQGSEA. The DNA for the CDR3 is TGCAGCGTTGAAGATGGGGTACAGCGGGGGGACGAGCAGTTCTTC. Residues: CSVEDGVQRGDEQFF.

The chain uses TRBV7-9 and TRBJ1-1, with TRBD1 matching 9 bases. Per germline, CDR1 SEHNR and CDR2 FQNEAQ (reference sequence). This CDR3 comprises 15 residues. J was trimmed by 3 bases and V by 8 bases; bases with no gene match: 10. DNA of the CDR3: TGTGCCAGCTTGACCGGAACAGGGGGCTACACTGAAGCTTTCTTT. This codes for CASLTGTGGYTEAFF.

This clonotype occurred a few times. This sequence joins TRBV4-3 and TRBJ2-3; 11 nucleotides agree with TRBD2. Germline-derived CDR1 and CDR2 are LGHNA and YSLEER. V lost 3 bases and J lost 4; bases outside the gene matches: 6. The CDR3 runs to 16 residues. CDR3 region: CASSHLAGGQADTQYF. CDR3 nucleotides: TGCGCCAGCAGCCATTTAGCGGGGGGGCAAGCAGATACGCAGTATTTT.

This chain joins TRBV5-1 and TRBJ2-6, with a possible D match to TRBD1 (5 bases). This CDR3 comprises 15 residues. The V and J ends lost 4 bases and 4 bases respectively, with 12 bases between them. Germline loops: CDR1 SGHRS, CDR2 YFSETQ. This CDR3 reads CASSLGHSGANVLTF. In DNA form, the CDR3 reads TGCGCCAGCAGCCTTGGACACTCAGGGGCCAACGTCCTGACTTTC.

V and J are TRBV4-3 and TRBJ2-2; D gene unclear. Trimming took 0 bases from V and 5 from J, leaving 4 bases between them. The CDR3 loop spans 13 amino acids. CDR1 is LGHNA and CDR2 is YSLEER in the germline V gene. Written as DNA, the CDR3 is TGCGCCAGCAGCCAAGAACTTACCGGGGAGCTGTTTTTT. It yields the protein CASSQELTGELFF.

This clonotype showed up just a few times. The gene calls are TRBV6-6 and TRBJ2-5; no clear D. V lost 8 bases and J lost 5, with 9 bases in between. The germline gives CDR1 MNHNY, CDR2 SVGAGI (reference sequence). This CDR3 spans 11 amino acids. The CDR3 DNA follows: TGTGCCAGCCGCGAAACGGAGACCCAGTACTTC. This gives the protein CASRETETQYF.

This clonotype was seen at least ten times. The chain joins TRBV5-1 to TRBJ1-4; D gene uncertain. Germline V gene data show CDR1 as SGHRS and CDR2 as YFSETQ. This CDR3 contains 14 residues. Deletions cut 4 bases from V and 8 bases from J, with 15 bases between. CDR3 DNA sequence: TGCGCCAGCAGCCGACTGTCAAAAGCCGAAAAACTGTTTTTT. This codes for CASSRLSKAEKLFF. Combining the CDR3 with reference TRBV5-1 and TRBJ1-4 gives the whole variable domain KAGVTQTPRYLIKTRGQQVTLSCSPISGHRSVSWYQQTPGQGLQFLFEYFSETQRNKGNFPGRFSGRQFSNSRSEMNVSTLELGDSALYLCASSRLSKAEKLFFGSGTQLSVL.

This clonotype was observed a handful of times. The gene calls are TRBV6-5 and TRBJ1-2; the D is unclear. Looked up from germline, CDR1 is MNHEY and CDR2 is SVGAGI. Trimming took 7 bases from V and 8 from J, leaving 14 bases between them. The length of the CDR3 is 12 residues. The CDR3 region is CASTLDGRGYTF. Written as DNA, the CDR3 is TGTGCCAGCACCTTGGACGGCCGCGGCTACACCTTC.

CDR3 loop: CASSQDFQGRGYTF. CDR3 DNA sequence: TGCGCCAGCAGCCAAGATTTCCAGGGAAGAGGCTACACCTTC. V gene TRBV4-1 combines with J gene TRBJ1-2; D possibly corresponds to TRBD1 (5 bases). The length of the CDR3 is 14 residues. Germline assignment: CDR1 MGHRA and CDR2 YSYEKL. Between the trimmed V and J ends, which lost 0 bases and 8 bases, there was a span of 13 bases.

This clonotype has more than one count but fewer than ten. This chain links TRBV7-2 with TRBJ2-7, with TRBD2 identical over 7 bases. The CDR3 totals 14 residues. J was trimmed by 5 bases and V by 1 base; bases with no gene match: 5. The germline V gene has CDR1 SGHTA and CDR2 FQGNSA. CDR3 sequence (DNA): TGTGCCAGCAGCTTAGTCCGGGAGGATGACGAGCAGTACTTC. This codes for CASSLVREDDEQYF.

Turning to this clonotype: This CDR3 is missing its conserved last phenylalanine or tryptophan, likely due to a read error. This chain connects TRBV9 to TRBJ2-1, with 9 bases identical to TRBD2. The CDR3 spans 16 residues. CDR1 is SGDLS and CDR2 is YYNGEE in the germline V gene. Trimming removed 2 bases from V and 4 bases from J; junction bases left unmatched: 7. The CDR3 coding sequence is TGTGCCAGCAGCGTCGAAGGGCTAGCGGGGTACAATGAGCAGTTCCTC. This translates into CASSVEGLAGYNEQFL.